This entry concerns a single TCR beta chain. This receptor's antigen is unknown. Base qualities are not at hand, and no much larger clone is one base apart. The library came from the immunoSEQ multiplex PCR assay. In TCRdb, the immuneACCESS table is reduced to in-frame sequences with V and J assigned. These tables do not hold every clone; where another copy was compared, an unresolved V gene accounts for under half, and the others remain unexplained. The table for this sample lists approximately 100,000 clones; almost 95% of them were counted only once. The ten largest clones capture over 0.8% of the sample. This entry belongs to a study of T cell changes during pregnancy in multiple sclerosis (dated by TCRdb to between 2018 and 2021). The study in broad terms: In women with multiple sclerosis, the researchers looked at how the T cell repertoire shifted as pregnancy progressed.

The TCR originated in a female donor with multiple sclerosis, enrolled in a pregnancy study. The sequencing used peripheral blood, collected before pregnancy.

In nucleotides, the sequence is TGCGCCAGCAGCTTTTCGGGAGATGGCTACACCTTC. Translated, this gives CASSFSGDGYTF. This receptor chain uses TRBV5-1 and TRBJ1-2, with the D gene call left open. V gives up 2 bases and J gives up 6 bases, and the segment between their germline ends measures 8 bases. CDR3 length: 12 amino acids, cysteine to phenylalanine. Solely the CDR3 DNA is kept, with 36 bases framed from the first base. Looking up the germline V gene yields CDR1 SGHRS and CDR2 YFSETQ.